This T cell receptor (beta chain) was captured by sequencing in a study of cytomegalovirus exposure and HLA in healthy donors (dated 2017 in TCRdb). With respect to the entire study: According to an earlier analysis of 587 of the donors, about 179 million T cells yielded approximately 120 million unique TCR beta sequences and roughly 280 Gb of sequence data. Rather than using new phenotypic data, the later analysis identified candidate immune exposures from TCR beta sequences and from how often those sequences occurred across donors. Because of strong linkage in the cohort, a handful of DR-DQ haplotypes were treated as single units for association and clustering. Every repertoire in the discovery cohort had been generated on one and the same sequencing platform. A later analysis re-analyzed previously published TCR beta repertoires from 660 or so donors and added high-resolution HLA genotyping to study TCR occurrence patterns. A later genetic analysis used genome-wide SNP genotypes for about 65% of the roughly 700 donors, treating that subset as a discovery cohort. The study aimed to test whether signatures of past pathogen exposure could be identified by cataloging public T cell receptors. High-throughput TCR immunosequencing, statistical association of individual TCRs with disease status, and machine learning were combined to predict cytomegalovirus infection status. An earlier analysis of about 620 of the donors applied high-throughput TCR beta sequencing to assess whether each TCR beta V gene segment acted as functional or pseudogenic. Of the roughly 400 genotyped donors, roughly 85% fell in the genetic ancestry cluster associated with self-reported Caucasian donors. Donor age, sex, ethnicity and CMV serostatus were compiled together with the repertoire data. HLA typing covered class I and class II loci at four-digit resolution. Typing coverage differed by locus: A, B, C, DRB1 and DQB1 were typed in roughly 620-630 donors, DQA1 in about 550, DPA1 in approximately 610, and DPB1 in 472. Roughly 300 gigabases of sequencing data and around 80 million unique TCR sequences made up an early release that covered 500 to 700 HLA-typed donors. Across some 400 genotyped donors of the cohort, an average of approximately 220,000 unique TCR beta nucleotide sequences per donor were sequenced, and approximately 17% of those sequences were non-productive. The study used immunosequencing to profile the T cell repertoires of some 600 subjects and linked those repertoires to cytomegalovirus serostatus. A separate validation cohort of over a hundred different subjects was used in addition to the 666-subject first cohort. What the study reported, not specific to this receptor: Assigning TCR associations to individual alleles was difficult when HLA alleles, especially DR and DQ, strongly co-occurred. A total of about 180 TCR beta chains were listed by the study as associated with cytomegalovirus. The classifier was reported to diagnose cytomegalovirus status with high specificity and sensitivity in both the original and validation cohorts. Because HLA typing was missing for some donors at each locus, association tests included only the typed subset. According to a later analysis, most CMV-associated TCR beta chains appeared to be HLA-restricted, and the HLA associations seemed to be driven largely by CMV exposure. A further reported finding was that TCR beta sequences accurately predicted the HLA-A and HLA-B alleles for most subjects in the first cohort. Some IMGT-functional V segments, including TRBV6-2 and TRBV6-3, could not be distinguished by the 87-base-pair reads and were therefore excluded. A cluster of highly shared sequence variants was judged likely to represent a technical artifact of the sequencing pipeline. It was suggested by the authors that the approach could potentially be generalized to other disease states and immunological phenotypes. According to a later analysis, parvovirus B19, influenza, CMV and Epstein-Barr virus appeared linked to several top co-occurrence clusters. Three of the identified cytomegalovirus-associated TCR beta chains were confirmed in vitro to be specific for cytomegalovirus antigens. Correlated functional status among segregating V segments might be attributable to linkage disequilibrium, but an unknown experimental factor could not be ruled out. The cohort was sequenced for TCR beta chains only, and without alpha or paired-chain data the features that could be detected were limited. A later analysis found that TCR association rates varied across HLA loci, with DRB1 alleles showing the most associated TCRs and HLA-C alleles the fewest. Immune exposure information for the cohort was limited to CMV serostatus. In an earlier analysis of approximately 590 of the donors, most TCR beta V segments appeared in productive rearrangements about 87% or about 30% of the time, broadly matching IMGT annotations. The presence/absence analyses assumed that sequencing depth was roughly uniform across donors, and that assumption may not be true. V-gene and J-gene trimming of TCR beta chains was associated with a missense DCLRE1C variant in a later genetic analysis, and the association was replicated in an independent cohort. In a later analysis, HLA-associated TCR beta chains were found to be more clonally expanded and to have lower generation probabilities than equally common non-associated chains. A later genetic analysis reported fewer N-insertions in productive TCRs among donors in an Asian-associated ancestry cluster than the roughly 700-donor mean. Most TCR sequences were seen in very few donors, while some public TCRs were found in many individuals. Over 15 rarely observed V segments, including chromosome 9 orphons, were excluded from the earlier analysis of some 590 of the donors because counts were too low. At a false discovery rate of 0.05, a later analysis linked 16,951 TCR beta sequences to specific HLA alleles.

Library method: the immunoSEQ multiplex PCR assay. For the multiplex PCR, a mixture combining 60 forward primers for TCR Vbeta segments and 13 reverse primers for TCR Jbeta segments was used. A multiplex PCR assay on genomic DNA amplified the CDR3 region of rearranged TCR beta genes. The Illumina HiSeq System was used to sequence the amplified TCR beta libraries as 87-base-pair reads. The authors processed their data as follows. A later analysis counted tens of millions of unique TCR beta chains across the 640 or so repertoires, and roughly 9.9 million of these chains were shared by at least two donors. Raw reads were error-corrected and collapsed into unique sequences by a nearest-neighbor algorithm in which closely related sequences were merged to remove PCR and sequencing errors. V, D and J gene segments were assigned by aligning CDR3 sequences to IMGT reference sequences. Each retained sequence needed at least a six-nucleotide match to both a V gene segment and a J gene segment. Rearrangements were called productive when the CDR3 lacked stop codons and stayed in frame with V and J; all others were non-productive. CDR3 was defined according to IMGT convention as the region running from the second conserved V-encoded cysteine to the conserved J-encoded phenylalanine. The earlier analysis of roughly 590 of the donors excluded sequences that lacked an unambiguous match to a single V gene segment. An earlier analysis of several hundred of the donors classified V segments as functional when productive rearrangements were above 56.7% and as segregating when the standard deviation between donors was above 5%. A statistical classification framework was developed to diagnose cytomegalovirus status using the catalog of TCR beta chain sequences. In a later analysis, V and J genes were assigned by comparing TCR nucleotide sequences against IMGT/GENE-DB human TR gene sequences. In a later analysis, CDR3 sequences and most-parsimonious VDJ recombination scenarios were assigned using the TCRdist pipeline. In a later analysis, every TCR beta chain was defined by the combination of its CDR3 amino acid sequence and its V-gene family, and reads without a unique V-gene family were dropped. As a way to deal with suspected cross-contamination and a sequencing artifact, a later analysis dropped hundreds of nucleotide sequences that were highly shared and had low generation probability. For each public chain, a later analysis derived a clonal expansion index from normalized ranks of inferred template counts within each repertoire. A later analysis computed generation probabilities with a VDJ recombination model fitted to out-of-frame rearrangements, and checked the results against IGoR. Hypergeometric tests were used in a later analysis to score TCR-TCR, TCR-HLA and TCR-CMV co-occurrence, with a repertoire-size bias correction applied to the TCR pairs. A later analysis estimated false discovery rates by permuting HLA or CMV assignments 20 times. In a later analysis, co-occurring TCRs were grouped with DBSCAN, and TCRdist sequence similarity was added when clustering was performed within HLA-allele-positive subsets. Co-occurrence clustering excluded repertoires with fewer than 30,000 or more than 120,000 public chains, plus five with anomalous nucleotide sharing. Sourced from immuneACCESS, this table was stored by TCRdb with only in-frame sequences that have V and J called. A share of the clones is absent; for the studies checked, an unresolved V gene accounts for under half, and the remainder has no known explanation. That table gives V, J and clone size, and the DNA gave D and trimming. This sample lists around 76,000 clones; approximately 67% were detected once. The top ten hold roughly 7.6% of the sample.

As concerns this clone: The antigen it recognizes is unknown. Within one base of it there is no much larger clone, and no base qualities were kept.

The cohort consisted of some 670 healthy bone marrow donors. All cohort members were sampled while nominally healthy, although unrecorded immune exposures were likely present. The donor was CMV seropositive and was included in the group of 290 or so seropositive cohort members. Each donor provided a peripheral blood sample, and peripheral blood mononuclear cells were used for TCR beta sequencing. The Qiagen DNeasy Blood Extraction Kit was used to extract genomic DNA from the blood cell samples. CDR3 length: 14 amino acids, cysteine to phenylalanine. Of all the DNA, just the CDR3 is kept, 42 bases in frame from base 1. V lost 8 bases and J lost 6 bases, and the count of bases not matched to a germline gene is 7. The germline V gene supplies CDR1 MNHNS and CDR2 SASEGT.

What was sequenced was PBMCs. This receptor was identified in a man in his forties in good health and CMV-seropositive. The rearrangement combines TRBV6-1 with TRBJ2-3; 11 central nucleotides agree with TRBD2. This receptor has the CDR3 CASGIAGGVDTQYF. Read as DNA, the sequence is TGTGCCAGCGGTATAGCGGGAGGGGTGGATACGCAGTATTTT.